Below are 18 T cell receptor beta chains sequenced from a single sample in a study of shared T cell receptors in the human thymus. Data came from immunoSEQ multiplex PCR; TCRdb stores just in-frame clones and leaves some out. This table holds around 340,000 clones, approximately 95% found once. The sequenced material came from thymocytes. The source is a human donor.

The chain recombines TRBV19 with TRBJ2-5; D is undetermined. The ends were cut back, 4 bases at V and 3 bases at J, with 9 bases in the middle. The CDR3 contains 13 residues. CDR1 is LNHDA and CDR2 is SQIVND in the germline V gene (reference sequence). The CDR3 here is CASSRRAKETQYF. The CDR3 bases are TGTGCCAGTAGTAGGAGAGCTAAAGAGACCCAGTACTTC.

This rearrangement joins TRBV19 to TRBJ1-1; TRBD1 might be the D (5 bases). Per germline, CDR1 LNHDA and CDR2 SQIVND (reference sequence). The CDR3 is 16 residues long. Deletions cut 3 bases from V and 3 bases from J, with 17 bases between. CDR3 sequence reads: CASSIAQHRGDTEAFF. The CDR3 DNA reads TGTGCCAGTAGTATTGCCCAACACCGGGGGGACACTGAAGCTTTCTTT.

The V and J genes are TRBV6-5 and TRBJ2-7; a weak D match, TRBD1 (6 bases). Germline CDR1 reads MNHEY; CDR2 reads SVGAGI. This CDR3 contains 15 residues. Trimming stripped 0 bases from V and 3 bases from J, with 12 bases between. The CDR3 DNA reads as TGTGCCAGCAGTTACTCGGGCAGGGGAGTCTACGAGCAGTACTTC. Translated: CASSYSGRGVYEQYF.

V gene TRBV7-9 combines with J gene TRBJ2-7, with TRBD2 as a possible D gene (5 bases). Per the germline V gene, CDR1 is SEHNR and CDR2 is FQNEAQ (reference sequence). Trimming shortened V by 8 bases and J by 3 bases, and 14 bases separated the two germline ends. The CDR3 length is 13 residues. Written as DNA, the CDR3 is TGTGCCAGCTGGCGAGGGCCGGGCTACGAGCAGTACTTC. This codes for CASWRGPGYEQYF.

The V and J genes are TRBV5-6 and TRBJ2-5; D not certain. The J call may be faulty, since TRBJ2-7 better matches the DNA end. Germline lookup yields CDR1 SGHDT and CDR2 YYEEEE. The CDR3 totals 17 residues. The CDR3 DNA sequence: TGTGCCAGCAGCTGGGCCGGGTGCGCACCTCCGCCCTACGAGCAGTACTTC. Amino acids: CASSWAGCAPPPYEQYF.

This chain links TRBV11-2 with TRBJ2-7; D is perhaps TRBD1 or TRBD2 (6 bases each). Trimming removed 3 bases at V and 7 bases at J, with 19 bases between. Germline assignment: CDR1 SGHAT and CDR2 FQNNGV. The CDR3 extends over 15 amino acids. The CDR3 is CASSFGGEWGLEQYF. The DNA for the CDR3 is TGTGCCAGCAGCTTCGGGGGCGAGTGGGGCCTGGAGCAGTACTTC. The full variable domain, completed using reference TRBV11-2 and TRBJ2-7, is EAGVAQSPRYKIIEKRQSVAFWCNPISGHATLYWYQQILGQGPKLLIQFQNNGVVDDSQLPKDRFSAERLKGVDSTLKIQPAKLEDSAVYLCASSFGGEWGLEQYFGPGTRLTVT.

CDR3 DNA sequence: TGTGCCAGCAGTCCCGCGGGGTATGAAGCTTTCTTT. Translated: CASSPAGYEAFF. The V call is TRBV28, the J call TRBJ1-1; D ambiguous. V was clipped by 5 bases and J by 7 bases, with 11 bases between them. The CDR3 has 12 residues. Germline V gives CDR1 MDHEN, CDR2 SYDVKM. Complete variable domain (other parts from reference TRBV28 and TRBJ1-1): DVKVTQSSRYLVKRTGEKVFLECVQDMDHENMFWYRQDPGLGLRLIYFSYDVKMKEKGDIPEGYSVSREKKERFSLILESASTNQTSMYLCASSPAGYEAFFGQGTRLTVV.

The chain recombines TRBV28 with TRBJ2-7, with D possibly matching TRBD1 (6 bases). Germline CDR1 is MDHEN and CDR2 is SYDVKM. The germline V and J ends were trimmed by 4 bases and 0 bases, with 19 bases remaining between them. There are 17 residues in the CDR3. CDR3 sequence reads: CASSSHTGTPHSYEQYF. The CDR3 DNA follows: TGTGCCAGCAGTTCCCATACCGGGACACCCCACTCCTACGAGCAGTACTTC.

The rearrangement links TRBV7-2 to TRBJ1-5, with D possibly being TRBD1 (5 bases). The germline V gene encodes CDR1 SGHTA and CDR2 FQGNSA. Trimming took off 1 base at V and 2 bases at J, with 12 bases between the two ends. The CDR3 consists of 16 residues. For the CDR3, the DNA is TGTGCCAGCAGCTTAGGGGTTTGGGGGGGCAATCAGCCCCAGCATTTT. Its translation is CASSLGVWGGNQPQHF.

V and J are TRBV5-1 and TRBJ1-3; a possible D gene is TRBD1 (5 bases). V gave up 0 bases and J gave up 1 base, with 14 bases separating them. Germline V gives CDR1 SGHRS, CDR2 YFSETQ. This CDR3 has 17 amino acids. CDR3 bases: TGCGCCAGCAGCTTGGTAGCCAGGGAAGAGTCTGGAAACACCATATATTTT. Protein: CASSLVAREESGNTIYF. Full variable domain (missing parts from reference TRBV5-1 and TRBJ1-3): KAGVTQTPRYLIKTRGQQVTLSCSPISGHRSVSWYQQTPGQGLQFLFEYFSETQRNKGNFPGRFSGRQFSNSRSEMNVSTLELGDSALYLCASSLVAREESGNTIYFGEGSWLTVV.

V gene TRBV9 combines with J gene TRBJ2-3; possibly TRBD2 for D (6 bases). This CDR3 is 16 amino acids long. V lost 4 bases to trimming and J lost 2 bases, with 17 bases between them. Per germline, CDR1 SGDLS and CDR2 YYNGEE. The CDR3 sequence is CASSLGGFLITDTQYF. CDR3 coding DNA: TGTGCCAGCAGCCTAGGAGGGTTCTTGATCACAGATACGCAGTATTTT. Using reference TRBV9 and TRBJ2-3 for the parts outside the CDR3, the full variable domain is DSGVTQTPKHLITATGQRVTLRCSPRSGDLSVYWYQQSLDQGLQFLIQYYNGEERAKGNILERFSAQQFPDLHSELNLSSLELGDSALYFCASSLGGFLITDTQYFGPGTRLTVL.

This chain connects TRBV6-5 to TRBJ2-2; TRBD1 aligns across 7 bases. The V segment lost 4 bases and the J segment 11 bases; nucleotides outside the gene matches: 1. This CDR3 contains 11 residues. Looked up from germline, CDR1 is MNHEY and CDR2 is SVGAGI. CDR3 sequence reads: CASSSGGELFF. The DNA for the CDR3 is TGTGCCAGCAGTTCAGGGGGAGAGCTGTTTTTT.

The rearrangement joins TRBV10-3 to TRBJ2-3, with 11 bases fitting TRBD1. CDR1 ENHRY and CDR2 SYGVKD come from the germline V gene. Trimming took 5 bases from V and 4 from J; bases not matched to a gene: 8. The CDR3 loop spans 16 amino acids. As DNA, the CDR3 is TGTGCCATCAGTAGACAGGACAGGGGGCTTGCAGATACGCAGTATTTT. This translates into CAISRQDRGLADTQYF.

This chain uses TRBV19 with TRBJ1-1, with D possibly matching TRBD1 (6 bases). The germline V gene has CDR1 LNHDA and CDR2 SQIVND (reference sequence). This CDR3 has 12 residues. V shed 7 bases and J shed 6 bases, with 12 bases lying between them. CDR3 sequence: CASTPRQAEAFF. The CDR3 nucleotides read TGTGCCAGTACCCCCCGACAGGCTGAAGCTTTCTTT.

This chain uses TRBV21-1 with TRBJ2-3; TRBD2 reflects the table's D call only, with no check against the DNA. TRBV21-1 is designated a pseudogene. The CDR3 sequence is 20 residues long. CDR3 bases: TGTGCCAGCAGGGCTACTCTCTATACGGCTCCGGGACTCATCACAGATACGCAGTATTTT. It codes for CASRATLYTAPGLITDTQYF.

J is TRBJ2-2 and V is TRBV19; 11 bases fit TRBD1. After removal of 5 bases from V and 4 bases from J, the junction contained 6 bases not matched to a gene. Germline V gives CDR1 LNHDA, CDR2 SQIVND (reference sequence). The CDR3 is 16 amino acids. The CDR3 here is CASSYGQGASTGELFF. CDR3 sequence (DNA): TGTGCCAGTAGTTACGGACAGGGGGCTAGCACCGGGGAGCTGTTTTTT.

The chain recombines TRBV6-4 with TRBJ2-1; D remains ambiguous. CDR1 and CDR2 (germline): MRHNA, SNTAGT. There are 16 residues in the CDR3. Trimming left V 0 bases short and J 6 bases short, with 15 bases between. This CDR3 is CASSDSRTEPPNEQFF. CDR3 in DNA: TGTGCCAGCAGTGACTCGAGGACGGAACCTCCCAATGAGCAGTTCTTC.

V gene TRBV4-2 combines with J gene TRBJ2-3; D uncertain. Trimming removed 0 bases at V and 0 bases at J, with 4 bases between. The length of the CDR3 is 14 residues. CDR1 is LGHNA, CDR2 YNFKEQ, per germline. CDR3 bases: TGTGCCAGCAGCCAAGATGGGAGCACAGATACGCAGTATTTT. This encodes CASSQDGSTDTQYF.